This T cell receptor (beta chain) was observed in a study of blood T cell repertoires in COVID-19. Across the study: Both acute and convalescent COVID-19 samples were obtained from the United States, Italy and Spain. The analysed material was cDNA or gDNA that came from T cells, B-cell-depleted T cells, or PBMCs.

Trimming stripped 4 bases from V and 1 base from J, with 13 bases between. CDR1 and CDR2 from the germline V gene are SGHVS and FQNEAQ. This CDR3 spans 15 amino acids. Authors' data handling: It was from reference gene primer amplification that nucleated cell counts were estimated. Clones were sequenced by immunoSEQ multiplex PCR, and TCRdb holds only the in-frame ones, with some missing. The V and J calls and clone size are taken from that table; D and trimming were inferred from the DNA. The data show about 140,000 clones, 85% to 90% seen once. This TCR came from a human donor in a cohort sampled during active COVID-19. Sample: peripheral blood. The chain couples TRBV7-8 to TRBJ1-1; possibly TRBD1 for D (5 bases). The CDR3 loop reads CASSWGRRTNTEAFF. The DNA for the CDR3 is TGTGCCAGCAGCTGGGGGAGGCGCACGAACACTGAAGCTTTCTTT.